Listed below are T cell receptor beta chains from one sample, sequenced in a study of shared clonotypes between healthy human individuals. TCRdb's copy holds only in-frame clones and misses some; the assay was immunoSEQ multiplex PCR. The sample holds about 2.4 million clones, 80% to 95% seen once. Material: naive CD4+ T cells from PBMCs. The origin of the receptors is a man between 18 and 35 years old in good health. Some clones in this sample may be carry-over from other donors' samples. The conserved cysteine and the conserved F or W are not part of the CDR3 here. The listing skips clone size in some rows; elsewhere it reads once, few, many or a size class.

V gene	J gene	CDR3 length	clone size	CDR3 protein
TRBV5-5	TRBJ1-3	15	once	ASSRGGNTVSGNTIY
TRBV5-5	TRBJ2-7	13	-	ASSFYGDQGSEQY
TRBV28	TRBJ1-2	13	-	ASSLDRGPNYGYT
TRBV11-2	TRBJ2-1	13	-	ASSSAGISYNEQF
TRBV5-5	TRBJ2-3	11	-	ASSFLRAGTQY
TRBV6-5	TRBJ2-7	13	-	ASSYSNSVAYEQY
TRBV28	TRBJ2-7	12	-	ASSHGGNPHEQY
TRBV13	TRBJ2-7	13	-	ASSHLAGPTYEQY
TRBV5-4	TRBJ2-1	13	-	ASSSGLPPYNEQF
TRBV29-1	TRBJ2-7	11	-	SVVGDRGDEQY
TRBV19	TRBJ1-1	12	-	ASSIDLVGTEAF
TRBV2	TRBJ1-2	11	-	ASSQGADYGYT
TRBV19	TRBJ1-2	12	-	ASSKGQISYGYT
TRBV5-1	TRBJ2-7	12	-	ASSSGLGEYEQY
TRBV4-3	TRBJ1-5	14	-	ASSQDPSGGGQPQH
TRBV9	TRBJ2-3	12	-	ASSVAPAGDTQY
TRBV4-3	TRBJ2-7	13	-	ASSQGKSWSYEQY
TRBV7-2	TRBJ2-7	11	-	ASSLLASYEQY
TRBV28	TRBJ1-5	11	-	ASKGYSNQPQH
TRBV19	TRBJ2-2	14	-	ASSSGLAGITGELF
TRBV7-8	TRBJ2-3	16	-	ASSLGLAGGTSTDTQY
TRBV5-6	TRBJ1-3	12	-	ASSTGSSGNTIY
TRBV28	TRBJ1-3	13	-	ASREGRTSGNTIY
TRBV4-2	TRBJ2-2	13	-	ASSQPLRNTGELF
TRBV7-9	TRBJ1-1	12	-	ASSDRGANTEAF
TRBV4-1	TRBJ2-7	13	-	ASSQDRDIPYEQY
TRBV19	TRBJ2-7	13	-	ASSSRGDRAYEQY
TRBV7-3	TRBJ2-2	14	-	ASSLIPRESAGELF
TRBV9	TRBJ2-3	12	once	ASSVAPSADTQY
TRBV6-5	TRBJ1-1	12	-	ASSYGGMNTEAF
TRBV7-2	TRBJ1-5	12	-	ASSLVQGSQPQH
TRBV6-5	TRBJ2-5	12	-	ASRDGLAAETQY
TRBV2	TRBJ2-2	13	-	ASNDILGPTGELF
TRBV18	TRBJ1-1	12	-	ASSLGGTNTEAF
TRBV28	TRBJ1-2	10	-	ASSNRGPSYT
TRBV19	TRBJ2-7	11	-	ASRAGGGYEQY
TRBV6-5	TRBJ1-2	12	-	ASSRGHLNYGYT
TRBV19	TRBJ1-2	13	-	ASSATGGADYGYT
TRBV7-2	TRBJ2-1	12	-	ASSLGVTRNEQF
TRBV11-2	TRBJ2-7	9	-	ASSQLYEQY